Below, one TCR beta chain is given with its context. For sorted subsets, about 190 ng DNA per replicate equaled around 30,000 T cell genomes. The data were produced by immunoSEQ multiplex PCR, yet TCRdb's version contains in-frame clones alone and is incomplete. The table has about 1 million clones, about three quarters seen once. The data are from a study of shared clonotypes between healthy human individuals. Study background: Each donor's CD8 memory used one plate, CD8 naive two, each CD4 subset three.

This CDR3 region has 14 residues. J gave up 6 bases and V 5 bases, and 5 bases lay outside the gene matches. CDR1 and CDR2 from the germline V gene are MNHEY and SMNVEV (reference sequence). Sequencing was carried out using memory CD4+ T cells sorted from blood. Subset noted: CD45RA-negative fraction. This receptor was taken from a man aged 18 to 29 in good health. V is TRBV27 and J is TRBJ1-5; 9 bases map to TRBD1. This chain's CDR3 is CASSQQGAGQPQHF. Written as DNA, the CDR3 is TGTGCCAGCAGTCAACAGGGGGCGGGTCAGCCCCAGCATTTT.